This T cell receptor (beta chain) was observed in a study of human CD8 memory T cell subsets. From buffy coats of healthy donors, the PBMC were obtained. Negative magnetic selection enriched total CD8+ T cells. Study results and limitations: Only a minimal degree of mutual overlap characterized stem-like memory and precursor exhausted T cell repertoires.

Concerning this clonotype: Antigen: not known.

The CDR3 loop spans 16 amino acids. The V gene's germline CDR1 is SGDLS and CDR2 YYNGEE. Researchers made TCR beta libraries via UMI-labeled 5' RACE. TCRdb reprocessed the 5' RACE reads, keeping one entry per CDR3 protein, no DNA. The sample has 9,000 to 15,000 distinct CDR3 sequences. The specimen was CD8+ T cells from PBMCs. The rearrangement links TRBV9 to TRBJ2-1; TCRdb proposes TRBD1, but this gene call is untestable without DNA. The receptor comes from a human donor in good health. CDR3 residues: CASSATPGQGYDEQFF.